This TCR beta chain was found in a study of T-cell memory formation after mild COVID-19. The study's findings and limits: Later expanders leaned toward CD4+, whereas clones contracting from day 15 to 85 were balanced CD4/CD8. That cross-reactive memory joined was suggested by some responding clones appearing in pre-infection memory.

Each CDR3 protein gets one entry after TCRdb re-called the 5' RACE reads with MiXCR. The sample carries a few hundred thousand distinct CDR3 sequences, approximately 22% recorded once. Points on this clonotype: What it binds is unknown.

V was trimmed by 1 base and J by 5 bases, leaving 17 bases between them. Germline V gives CDR1 DFQATT, CDR2 SNEGSKA (reference sequence). The CDR3 is made up of 15 amino acids. The V gene is TRBV20-1, the J gene TRBJ2-5; D perhaps matches TRBD1 (5 bases). This clonotype was obtained from a man aged 18 to 30 who had mild COVID-19 (a few samples of this study predate the infection). Cell type and time point are not known. The sequencing input was PBMCs or a T cell subset sorted from them (not recorded which). The CDR3 sequence is CSARVVGAVAETQYF. The DNA for the CDR3 is TGCAGTGCTAGAGTCGTAGGGGCGGTTGCGGAGACCCAGTACTTC.